This TCR beta chain was sequenced for a study of T cells in Graves' hyperthyroidism and ophthalmopathy. Across the whole study: The authors collected peripheral blood at initial diagnosis, before any treatment. The study's findings and limits: Ophthalmopathy was distinguished from stable hyperthyroidism by 13 V-J signatures. The majority of expanded thyroid clonotypes above 0.001 also appeared in blood.

CDR1 is SGHTA and CDR2 is FQGTGA in the germline V gene. V lost 1 base, J lost 4 bases, and 10 bases stayed unmatched. The CDR3 sequence is 18 residues long. This clonotype was detected ten times or more. What it recognizes is unknown. Authors of the study amplified TCR beta CDR3 regions from RNA transcripts. The primer set for the first-round RT-PCR of the TCR CDR3 was HTBI. Using its own MiXCR run on the multiplex PCR reads, TCRdb lists one record per CDR3 protein. The sample holds 250,000 to 300,000 distinct CDR3 sequences, 13% seen once. First hyperthyroidism diagnosis is when the blood sample was obtained, before any ophthalmopathy symptoms.

The sequenced sample consisted of blood. The rearrangement uses TRBV7-3 and TRBJ2-1; 10 nucleotides match TRBD2. This clonotype was obtained from a woman aged 30 to 39 with Graves' hyperthyroidism that later progressed to Graves' ophthalmopathy. The chain's CDR3 is CASSLKGGGSGRYNEQFF. The CDR3 nucleotides read TGTGCCAGCAGCTTAAAAGGCGGGGGTAGCGGGAGGTACAATGAGCAGTTCTTC.